A selection of T cell receptor beta chains follows, all from one sample in a study of graft-versus-host responses after intestinal transplantation. This table comes from immunoSEQ multiplex PCR, and its TCRdb copy is limited to in-frame clones, with some not included. The sample includes 14,000 to 15,000 clones, around 94% seen only once; the top ten take 0.6% to 0.85%. This material consisted of PBMCs, taken 9 days after transplant. The receptors here all came from a human patient who received an intestinal transplant, so some T cells may come from the graft donor. CDR3s include the opening cysteine and the closing phenylalanine or tryptophan. Fields, in order: J gene, V gene, D gene, CDR3 protein, CDR3 DNA. D genes are given only for firm matches.

TRBJ2-5,TRBV5-8,TRBD2,CASSLGLAGSEETQYF,TGTGCCAGCAGCCTCGGACTAGCGGGATCGGAAGAGACCCAGTACTTC
TRBJ1-5,TRBV7-9,TRBD1,CASSLWTGGGRSNQPQHF,TGTGCCAGCAGCCTCTGGACAGGGGGCGGTAGAAGCAATCAGCCCCAGCATTTT
TRBJ2-2,TRBV7-8,TRBD1,CASSPLTGTGVAGELFF,TGTGCCAGCAGCCCCCTAACCGGGACAGGGGTGGCCGGGGAGCTGTTTTTT
TRBJ2-3,TRBV7-9,-,CASSLVNRNTDTQYF,TGTGCCAGCAGCTTAGTAAACAGAAACACAGATACGCAGTATTTT
TRBJ2-1,TRBV9,-,CASSVVSGVEQFF,TGTGCCAGCAGCGTAGTATCCGGGGTTGAGCAGTTCTTC
TRBJ2-7,TRBV6-5,TRBD1,CASRPGQGLYEQYF,TGTGCCAGCAGGCCGGGACAGGGTCTCTACGAGCAGTACTTC
TRBJ1-1,TRBV28,-,CASSLGSNTEAFF,TGTGCCAGCAGTTTAGGCTCGAACACTGAAGCTTTCTTT
TRBJ2-7,TRBV29-1,TRBD1,CSVGTGGKSSYEQYF,TGCAGCGTTGGAACAGGGGGAAAGAGCTCCTACGAGCAGTACTTC
TRBJ2-1,TRBV10-1,-,CASSSVEDDEQFF,TGCGCCAGCAGTTCGGTCGAGGACGATGAGCAGTTCTTC
TRBJ1-2,TRBV9,TRBD1,CASSESGTGRDYGYTF,TGTGCCAGCAGCGAGAGTGGGACAGGAAGGGACTATGGCTACACCTTC
TRBJ2-1,TRBV27,TRBD2,CASSSLLAGEGEQFF,TGTGCCAGCAGTTCCCTACTAGCGGGAGAAGGTGAGCAGTTCTTC
TRBJ2-7,TRBV4-2,TRBD2,CASSQDSAGGGYEQYF,TGTGCCAGCAGCCAAGATTCCGCGGGAGGGGGGTACGAGCAGTACTTC
TRBJ2-7,TRBV7-9,-,CASSLDYPSYEQYF,TGTGCCAGCAGCTTAGACTACCCCTCCTACGAGCAGTACTTC
TRBJ2-1,TRBV27,-,CASSLPGDEQFF,TGTGCCAGCAGTTTGCCTGGCGATGAGCAGTTCTTC
TRBJ1-1,TRBV15,-,CATRNLANTEAFF,TGTGCCACCAGGAATCTGGCGAACACTGAAGCTTTCTTT
TRBJ2-2,TRBV9,-,CASNVGGRTGELFF,TGTGCCAGCAACGTCGGGGGGCGTACCGGGGAGCTGTTTTTT